Each of the 26 T cell receptor beta chains below was sequenced from the same sample in a study of cytomegalovirus exposure and HLA in healthy donors. The PCR employed 60 Vbeta primers together with 13 Jbeta primers. Data came from immunoSEQ multiplex PCR; TCRdb stores just in-frame clones and leaves some out. The sample lists some 89,000 clones, 85% occurring once. Sequencing input: PBMCs. These receptors all come from a man aged 35 to 55 in good health and CMV-seropositive.

This clone occurred once. J is TRBJ2-7 and V is TRBV2; TRBD2 agrees at 14 bases. The ends lost 6 bases at V and 3 bases at J; junction bases unmatched: 4. The CDR3 sequence is 15 residues long. Germline assignment: CDR1 SNHLY and CDR2 FYNNEI. CDR3 in DNA: TGTGCCAGCAGCGGGACTAGCGGGGGCTACTACGAGCAGTACTTC. It specifies CASSGTSGGYYEQYF. The full variable domain, with the rest looked up from reference TRBV2 and TRBJ2-7, is EPEVTQTPSHQVTQMGQEVILRCVPISNHLYFYWYRQILGQKVEFLVSFYNNEISEKSEIFDDQFSVERPDGSNFTLKIRSTKLEDSAMYFCASSGTSGGYYEQYFGPGTRLTVT.

J is TRBJ2-3 and V is TRBV5-1; maybe TRBD2 (7 bases). The germline CDR1 and CDR2 sequences are SGHRS and YFSETQ. V lost 4 bases and J lost 4, with 16 bases in between. CDR3 length: 15 residues. The CDR3 loop is CASSGGGVGADTQYF. The CDR3, as DNA: TGCGCCAGCAGCGGAGGGGGGGTAGGCGCAGATACGCAGTATTTT.

J is TRBJ2-7 and V is TRBV14; possibly TRBD1 for D (5 bases). CDR3 length equals 13 residues. The germline V gene has CDR1 SGHDN and CDR2 FVKESK. Trimming cost V 4 bases and J 5 bases, with 12 bases left between them. In DNA form, the CDR3 reads TGTGCCAGCAGCCGCAAGACAGCTAACGAGCAGTACTTC. It translates to CASSRKTANEQYF. Drawing the rest from reference TRBV14 and TRBJ2-7, the complete variable domain is EAGVTQFPSHSVIEKGQTVTLRCDPISGHDNLYWYRRVMGKEIKFLLHFVKESKQDESGMPNNRFLAERTGGTYSTLKVQPAELEDSGVYFCASSRKTANEQYFGPGTRLTVT.

This clone has only one observation. The chain joins TRBV5-1 to TRBJ1-2, with 8 bases lining up with TRBD1. V dropped 1 base and J dropped 2; count of bases not matched to a gene: 13. The CDR3 is 18 amino acids. CDR1 is SGHRS, CDR2 YFSETQ, per germline. Here the CDR3 reads CASSLLQGRGPFNYGYTF. DNA for the CDR3: TGCGCCAGCAGCTTGTTGCAGGGCAGGGGGCCTTTCAACTATGGCTACACCTTC.

The chain has TRBV5-6 and TRBJ2-4; TRBD2 aligns across 8 bases. This CDR3 contains 18 residues. Per the germline V gene, CDR1 is SGHDT and CDR2 is YYEEEE. Trimming at V came to 4 bases and at J to 0 bases, leaving 12 bases not matched to a gene. The CDR3 sequence: CASSPSAGEGLAKNIQYF. CDR3 in DNA: TGTGCCAGCAGCCCATCAGCGGGGGAAGGACTAGCCAAAAACATTCAGTACTTC.

Turning to this clone: A much larger clonotype is one base distant, so this may be a read error. V gene TRBV4-3 combines with J gene TRBJ1-1; D gene unclear. Germline assignment: CDR1 LGHNA and CDR2 YSLEER. The CDR3 length is 12 residues. Deletions cut 0 bases from V and 7 bases from J, with 6 bases between. The CDR3: CASSQDGREAFF. The CDR3 DNA reads TGCGCCAGCAGCCAAGATGGCCGTGAAGCTTTCTTT.

This chain connects TRBV13 to TRBJ2-5, with TRBD2 identical over 8 bases. CDR3 length: 14 amino acids. Germline trimming cut 3 bases from V and 7 bases from J; bases unmatched to any gene: 7. Germline-derived CDR1 and CDR2 are PRHDT and FYEKMQ (reference sequence). In DNA, the CDR3 is TGTGCCAGCAGCTTTATAGGGGGACTAGGGACCCAGTACTTC. Translation: CASSFIGGLGTQYF.

This rearrangement joins TRBV18 to TRBJ2-2; TRBD2 agrees at 10 bases. The CDR3 is 15 amino acids. V was pared by 4 bases and J by 2 bases, with 1 base of the junction left unmatched. From germline, CDR1 is KGHSH and CDR2 LQKENI. In DNA, the CDR3 is TGTGCCAGCTCACGGACTAGCGGAAACACCGGGGAGCTGTTTTTT. It codes for CASSRTSGNTGELFF.

The V and J genes are TRBV19 and TRBJ2-7; D is ambiguous. Germline V gives CDR1 LNHDA, CDR2 SQIVND (reference sequence). This CDR3 is built from 13 residues. V lost 1 base to trimming and J lost 3 bases, with 7 bases between them. CDR3 sequence: CASSIAPYYEQYF. As DNA, the CDR3 is TGTGCCAGTAGTATAGCCCCCTACTACGAGCAGTACTTC.

The V call is TRBV27, the J call TRBJ2-5; TRBD1 matches 8 bases. Germline V lookup: CDR1 MNHEY, CDR2 SMNVEV (reference sequence). The CDR3 runs to 14 residues. V was clipped by 2 bases and J by 5 bases; unmatched bases: 4. CDR3 protein: CASSLQGAVETQYF. Written as DNA, the CDR3 is TGTGCCAGCAGTTTACAGGGGGCGGTTGAGACCCAGTACTTC.

For the CDR3, the DNA is TGTGCCAGCAGTGAGTCGGGGAAGGGGGAGCTGTTTTTT. Translating it yields CASSESGKGELFF. V and J are TRBV6-1 and TRBJ2-2; D possibly corresponds to TRBD2 (5 bases). The V end was cut by 3 bases, the J end by 8 bases, with 10 bases between. Germline V gene data show CDR1 as MNHNS and CDR2 as SASEGT. The CDR3 contains 13 residues.

This clone was seen a few times. The chain employs TRBV10-2 and TRBJ1-6; D gene ambiguous. Trimming removed 2 bases from V and 0 bases from J, with 8 bases in between. The CDR3 extends over 16 amino acids. The V gene's germline CDR1 is WSHSY and CDR2 SAAADI. CDR3 sequence reads: CASSERESSYNSPLHF. The CDR3 DNA follows: TGCGCCAGCAGTGAGAGGGAGAGCTCCTATAATTCACCCCTCCACTTT.

V is TRBV28 and J is TRBJ2-2; 8 bases are shared with TRBD1. Germline CDR1 is MDHEN and CDR2 is SYDVKM. The length of the CDR3 is 16 residues. The J segment lost 2 bases and the V segment lost 6 bases, leaving 8 bases of the junction unmatched. The CDR3, as DNA: TGTGCCAGCAGCCCCGGCGACAGGGGAAACACCGGGGAGCTGTTTTTT. This translates into CASSPGDRGNTGELFF.

The chain joins TRBV28 to TRBJ2-2, with TRBD2 identical over 11 bases. CDR1 MDHEN and CDR2 SYDVKM come from the germline V gene. The CDR3 has 16 amino acids. Trimming at V came to 6 bases and at J to 1 base, leaving 4 bases not matched to a gene. The CDR3 loop reads CASRTGTSGNTGELFF. The CDR3, as DNA: TGTGCCAGCAGAACCGGGACTAGCGGGAACACCGGGGAGCTGTTTTTT.

This sequence joins TRBV2 and TRBJ2-1; 7 bases line up with TRBD2. This CDR3 has 15 residues. Germline trimming cut 1 base from V and 6 bases from J; bases unmatched to any gene: 6. Per the germline V gene, CDR1 is SNHLY and CDR2 is FYNNEI. The CDR3 loop is CASSEVSSGGNEQFF. CDR3 in DNA: TGTGCCAGCAGTGAAGTGTCTAGCGGTGGCAATGAGCAGTTCTTC.

This clone was seen a single time. CDR3 loop: CASRSFTGQGAVEPMVSGANVLTF. The CDR3 DNA reads as TGTGCCAGTAGGAGTTTCACGGGACAGGGGGCGGTCGAGCCAATGGTCTCTGGGGCCAACGTCCTGACTTTC. V gene TRBV19 combines with J gene TRBJ2-6; 12 nucleotides agree with TRBD1. J lost 0 bases, V lost 6 bases, and 24 bases had no gene match. The V gene's germline CDR1 is LNHDA and CDR2 SQIVND (reference sequence). There are 24 residues in the CDR3. Variable domain in full (rest from reference TRBV19 and TRBJ2-6): DGGITQSPKYLFRKEGQNVTLSCEQNLNHDAMYWYRQDPGQGLRLIYYSQIVNDFQKGDIAEGYSVSREKKESFPLTVTSAQKNPTAFYLCASRSFTGQGAVEPMVSGANVLTFGAGSRLTVL.

This clone was counted between two and nine times. The chain has TRBV6-1 and TRBJ2-7; D is uncertain. The CDR3 loop spans 11 amino acids. V was cut by 6 bases and J by 4 bases, with 7 bases left in between. Germline V lookup: CDR1 MNHNS, CDR2 SASEGT. The CDR3 sequence: CASRTQYEQYF. The CDR3 bases are TGTGCCAGCAGGACACAATACGAGCAGTACTTC.

The chain recombines TRBV7-9 with TRBJ1-6; 7 positions agree with TRBD1. Germline CDR1 SEHNR, CDR2 FQNEAQ (reference sequence). V was clipped by 5 bases and J by 6 bases; unmatched bases: 4. This CDR3 is 14 amino acids long. CDR3 in amino acids: CASSLGTANSPLHF. Here the CDR3 DNA reads TGTGCCAGCAGCCTCGGGACAGCTAATTCACCCCTCCACTTT.

The chain carries TRBV28 and TRBJ1-5, with 10 bases identical to TRBD1. This CDR3 is 16 amino acids long. After removal of 4 bases from V and 11 bases from J, the junction contained 14 bases not matched to a gene. Germline V gene lookup returns CDR1 MDHEN and CDR2 SYDVKM. The DNA for the CDR3 is TGTGCCAGCAGTTCCTCTCGACAGGGGGCGCGAGTGGCCCAGCATTTT. Translation: CASSSSRQGARVAQHF.

The gene calls are TRBV10-1 and TRBJ2-7; 8 bases are a match to TRBD2. The V gene end was trimmed by 8 bases and the J gene end by 6 bases; junction bases not matched to a gene: 9. This CDR3 comprises 13 residues. CDR1 WNHNN and CDR2 SYGVQD come from the germline V gene (reference sequence). Here the CDR3 DNA reads TGCGCCAGCTCCGCGGGACTAGGGGGCGAGCAGTACTTC. This codes for CASSAGLGGEQYF.

The rearrangement links TRBV7-2 to TRBJ2-4; D unresolved. This CDR3 is built from 14 residues. Germline lookup yields CDR1 SGHTA and CDR2 FQGNSA. V lost 4 bases and J lost 4, with 11 bases in between. CDR3 protein: CASSSIRGKNIQYF. CDR3 sequence (DNA): TGTGCCAGCAGCTCGATAAGAGGAAAAAACATTCAGTACTTC.

The chain is built from TRBV4-1 and TRBJ2-3, with TRBD2 identical over 12 bases. CDR1 and CDR2 (germline): MGHRA, YSYEKL. The CDR3 spans 20 residues. Germline trimming cut 0 bases from V and 2 bases from J; bases unmatched to any gene: 12. The CDR3 reads CASSQDPGLAGGPHTDTQYF. CDR3 coding DNA: TGCGCCAGCAGCCAAGACCCCGGGCTAGCGGGAGGGCCCCACACAGATACGCAGTATTTT.

The gene calls are TRBV9 and TRBJ2-3; D might be TRBD1 (6 bases). Germline loops: CDR1 SGDLS, CDR2 YYNGEE. This CDR3 region has 15 residues. The ends were cut back, 5 bases at V and 1 base at J, with 14 bases in the middle. The CDR3 reads CASSVWGLGTDTQYF. CDR3 sequence (DNA): TGTGCCAGCAGTGTATGGGGGCTCGGCACAGATACGCAGTATTTT.

The chain links TRBV15 to TRBJ1-2; D perhaps matches TRBD1 (5 bases). V lost 0 bases and J 5 bases, leaving 10 bases between the germline ends. The CDR3 is 14 amino acids. Germline-derived CDR1 and CDR2 are LNHNV and YYDKDF (reference sequence). CDR3 sequence (DNA): TGTGCCACCAGCAGAGAGGGGCAGCCTTATGGCTACACCTTC. It encodes CATSREGQPYGYTF.

The chain recombines TRBV5-6 with TRBJ2-2; 8 bases match TRBD2. CDR3 size: 18 residues. CDR1 is SGHDT, CDR2 YYEEEE, per germline. J lost 1 base, V lost 0 bases, and 8 bases had no gene match. The CDR3 DNA follows: TGTGCCAGCAGCTTGGGTCAGCGGGGGATTAAGAACACCGGGGAGCTGTTTTTT. This gives the protein CASSLGQRGIKNTGELFF.

The CDR3 sequence is CASSLDSQIWETQYF. The DNA for the CDR3 is TGTGCCAGCAGCCTAGACTCACAGATTTGGGAGACCCAGTACTTC. The V call is TRBV7-8, the J call TRBJ2-5; no reliable D call. The V end lost 5 bases, the J end lost 5 bases, and 18 bases lay between the germline ends. The CDR3 loop spans 15 amino acids. CDR1 is SGHVS, CDR2 FQNEAQ, per germline.